The 31 T cell receptor beta chains below were found in one sample sequenced in a study of early T cells in non-severe SARS-CoV-2 infection. MiXCR, run by TCRdb on the 5' RACE reads, gives a single entry per CDR3 protein. Of more than 75,000 distinct CDR3 sequences listed, under 15% are singletons. The sample comprised whole blood. The source is an adult who was a healthcare worker with PCR-confirmed SARS-CoV-2 infection or an uninfected control (not recorded which).

This clonotype was seen a few times. V gene TRBV4-1 combines with J gene TRBJ2-7; D possibly matches TRBD1 or TRBD2 (5 bases each). From germline, CDR1 is MGHRA and CDR2 YSYEKL. V was shortened by 5 bases and J by 6 bases, with 14 bases between the two germline ends. The CDR3 is 13 amino acids. Here the CDR3 DNA reads TGCGCCAGCAGCTCGCCGGGGACCCGCGAGCAGTACTTC. This gives the protein CASSSPGTREQYF.

The chain joins TRBV3-1 to TRBJ1-2; D is unclear. V was cut by 2 bases and J by 0 bases, with 7 bases left in between. The CDR3 runs 14 residues. Germline-derived CDR1 and CDR2 are LGHDT and YNNKEL (reference sequence). CDR3 sequence (DNA): TGTGCCAGCAGCCAACCAATTCCTAACTATGGCTACACCTTC. It specifies CASSQPIPNYGYTF.

This clonotype was seen many times. V gene TRBV5-1 combines with J gene TRBJ2-6; D is unresolved. Germline values: CDR1 SGHRS, CDR2 YFSETQ. V was clipped by 4 bases and J by 0 bases, with 14 bases between them. The CDR3 spans 17 residues. CDR3 nucleotide sequence: TGCGCCAGCAGCACCACCTCGACCAGCTCTGGGGCCAACGTCCTGACTTTC. It is translated as CASSTTSTSSGANVLTF.

The rearrangement joins TRBV6-1 to TRBJ1-2; the D gene is possibly TRBD1 (6 bases). Germline CDR1 and CDR2: MNHNS and SASEGT. Trimming took 8 bases from V and 7 from J, leaving 20 bases between them. This CDR3 spans 14 amino acids. The CDR3 region has the DNA TGTGCCAGCGCGCTCCGACCCGGGGGCACTGGCTACACCTTC. It encodes CASALRPGGTGYTF.

This clonotype was counted at least ten times. V usage is TRBV30 and J usage is TRBJ1-2, with D possibly matching TRBD1 (6 bases). The CDR3 is 17 residues long. Germline-derived CDR1 and CDR2 are GTSNPN and SVGIG (reference sequence). Trimming cost V 0 bases and J 4 bases, with 21 bases left between them. The CDR3 protein is CAWSVGAPGQTAYGYTF. The CDR3, as DNA: TGTGCCTGGAGTGTTGGGGCTCCCGGACAGACAGCCTATGGCTACACCTTC.

In its sample, this clonotype was seen many times. V gene TRBV27 combines with J gene TRBJ2-3, with 11 bases lining up with TRBD2. The CDR3 extends over 14 amino acids. The J segment lost 2 bases and the V segment lost 11 bases, leaving 6 bases of the junction unmatched. Germline V CDR1 and CDR2: MNHEY, SMNVEV (reference sequence). The CDR3 DNA reads as TGTGCCGGTACTAGCGGGAGTACCACAGATACGCAGTATTTT. It translates to CAGTSGSTTDTQYF.

This clonotype appeared many times. The gene calls are TRBV5-1 and TRBJ2-3, with a weak D call TRBD1 (7 bases). The CDR3 is 15 amino acids. Trimming took off 4 bases at V and 0 bases at J, with 12 bases between the two ends. Looked up from germline, CDR1 is SGHRS and CDR2 is YFSETQ. The CDR3: CASSPGGTSTDTQYF. The CDR3 DNA reads TGCGCCAGCAGCCCAGGGGGGACCAGCACAGATACGCAGTATTTT.

This clonotype has only a few counts. The chain links TRBV5-1 to TRBJ1-2; D call uncertain. This CDR3 has 15 amino acids. The germline gives CDR1 SGHRS, CDR2 YFSETQ. The ends were cut back, 4 bases at V and 3 bases at J, with 16 bases in the middle. For the CDR3, the DNA is TGCGCCAGCAGCGCGGAGGTAGGGTCCCACTATGGCTACACCTTC. Protein sequence: CASSAEVGSHYGYTF.

This clonotype was found many times. The J gene is TRBJ2-7, the V gene TRBV11-2; 13 positions agree with TRBD2. Germline trimming cut 4 bases from V and 6 bases from J; bases unmatched to any gene: 6. CDR1 is SGHAT and CDR2 is FQNNGV in the germline V gene. The CDR3 totals 15 residues. The CDR3 region is CASSSLAGGPGEQYF. The CDR3 DNA reads TGTGCCAGCAGCTCACTAGCGGGGGGGCCGGGCGAGCAGTACTTC. The full variable domain, rest sourced from reference TRBV11-2 and TRBJ2-7, is EAGVAQSPRYKIIEKRQSVAFWCNPISGHATLYWYQQILGQGPKLLIQFQNNGVVDDSQLPKDRFSAERLKGVDSTLKIQPAKLEDSAVYLCASSSLAGGPGEQYFGPGTRLTVT.

The J gene is TRBJ1-1, the V gene TRBV12-5, with a tentative D call TRBD1 (6 bases). Trimming shortened V by 4 bases and J by 4 bases, and 19 bases separated the two germline ends. CDR3 length: 16 amino acids. The V gene's germline CDR1 is LGHNT and CDR2 FRNRAP. CDR3 DNA: TGTGCTAGTGGTTCCAGGGGACGCCGAAGTCGCACTGAAGCTTTCTTT. It encodes CASGSRGRRSRTEAFF.

This clonotype was seen just once. In nucleotides, the CDR3 is TGCGCCAGCAGCTTGGTCGGGGATGCCTACGAGCAGTACTTC. This gives the protein CASSLVGDAYEQYF. The chain recombines TRBV5-1 with TRBJ2-7; D may be TRBD2 (5 bases). The CDR3 is 14 residues long. In germline, CDR1 is SGHRS, CDR2 YFSETQ. The V and J ends lost 0 bases and 2 bases respectively, with 9 bases between them.

The chain is built from TRBV18 and TRBJ2-3, with D perhaps matching TRBD2 (6 bases). This CDR3 has 16 amino acids. Trimming stripped 3 bases from V and 2 bases from J, with 15 bases between. The germline V gene encodes CDR1 KGHSH and CDR2 LQKENI. CDR3 sequence reads: CASSPTSRRYTDTQYF. DNA of the CDR3: TGTGCCAGCTCACCTACTAGCCGGAGATACACAGATACGCAGTATTTT.

This clonotype has at least ten counts. The chain recombines TRBV4-2 with TRBJ2-1; 8 nucleotides align to TRBD1. This CDR3 has 15 amino acids. Germline V lookup: CDR1 LGHNA, CDR2 YNFKEQ. V lost 4 bases, J lost 5 bases, and 7 bases stayed unmatched. The CDR3 reads CASSPHEDRDNEQFF. In nucleotides, the CDR3 is TGTGCCAGCAGCCCACATGAGGACAGGGACAATGAGCAGTTCTTC.

This clonotype has a single count. J is TRBJ2-1 and V is TRBV5-6; tentatively, D is TRBD1 or TRBD2 (5 bases each). V lost 3 bases and J lost 8, with 24 bases in between. In germline, CDR1 is SGHDT, CDR2 YYEEEE. The CDR3 covers 17 residues. The CDR3 DNA reads as TGTGCCAGCAGCTGGCTTGCAGGGTCATCCTCCGGGGATGAGCAGTTCTTC. Protein product: CASSWLAGSSSGDEQFF.

A few counts support this clonotype. The gene calls are TRBV27 and TRBJ2-5, with TRBD1 matching 9 bases. Trimming cost V 6 bases and J 2 bases; bases outside gene matches: 4. Germline CDR1 and CDR2: MNHEY and SMNVEV (reference sequence). CDR3 size: 14 residues. The CDR3 bases are TGTGCCAGCAGCCCGGACAGGGGACAAGAGACCCAGTACTTC. Encoded protein: CASSPDRGQETQYF.

This clonotype appeared many times. The chain is built from TRBV20-1 and TRBJ2-1; 11 nucleotides match TRBD1. Germline loops: CDR1 DFQATT, CDR2 SNEGSKA (reference sequence). The CDR3 totals 15 residues. After removal of 4 bases from V and 4 bases from J, the junction contained 6 bases not matched to a gene. The CDR3 sequence is CSATTGTGGYNEQFF. CDR3 nucleotide sequence: TGCAGTGCTACCACCGGGACAGGGGGGTACAATGAGCAGTTCTTC.

The rearrangement uses TRBV15 and TRBJ1-1; maybe TRBD1 (5 bases). This CDR3 is built from 14 residues. V lost 0 bases and J 4 bases, leaving 9 bases between the germline ends. CDR1 LNHNV and CDR2 YYDKDF come from the germline V gene (reference sequence). The CDR3 reads CATSRDRRGTEAFF. DNA of the CDR3: TGTGCCACCAGCAGAGATCGAAGGGGCACTGAAGCTTTCTTT.

The chain joins TRBV28 to TRBJ2-7; D uncertain. The CDR3 spans 12 residues. The germline CDR1 and CDR2 sequences are MDHEN and SYDVKM. Trimming took 7 bases from V and 4 from J, leaving 11 bases between them. The CDR3 loop reads CASTPGLYEQYF. CDR3 nucleotides: TGTGCCAGCACCCCCGGTCTATACGAGCAGTACTTC.

This clonotype was counted many times. The V and J genes are TRBV20-1 and TRBJ2-7, with no clear D. This CDR3 region has 12 residues. CDR1 and CDR2 from the germline V gene are DFQATT and SNEGSKA (reference sequence). V was clipped by 1 base and J by 7 bases, with 11 bases between them. The CDR3 reads CSARGLGGEQYF. The CDR3 coding sequence is TGCAGTGCTAGAGGTCTGGGCGGAGAGCAGTACTTC.

This clonotype was counted between two and nine times. The chain joins TRBV5-1 to TRBJ2-1; the match to TRBD2 covers 7 bases. This CDR3 spans 15 amino acids. After removal of 4 bases from V and 9 bases from J, the junction contained 13 bases not matched to a gene. CDR1 and CDR2 from the germline V gene are SGHRS and YFSETQ. CDR3 loop: CASSVAPGGIGEQFF. In nucleotides, the CDR3 is TGCGCCAGCAGCGTGGCCCCCGGGGGGATTGGTGAGCAGTTCTTC.

The rearrangement uses TRBV29-1 and TRBJ1-5, with D perhaps matching TRBD1 (6 bases). Between the trimmed V and J ends, which lost 4 bases and 4 bases, there was a span of 11 bases. Germline values: CDR1 SQVTM, CDR2 ANQGSEA. This CDR3 comprises 13 residues. CDR3 DNA sequence: TGCAGCGTTGCGGGGGCACGGAATCAGCCCCAGCATTTT. Its protein is CSVAGARNQPQHF.

A note on this clonotype: Germline and junction disagree at one end, which may indicate a read error. This sequence joins TRBV20-1 and TRBJ1-1, with D hard to call. CDR1 DFQATT and CDR2 SNEGSKA come from the germline V gene (reference sequence). CDR3 length equals 14 residues. The CDR3 DNA reads TGCAGTGCCAGAGGAACAAGGGAGAGCGGTGAAGCTTTCTTT. Amino acid sequence: CSARGTRESGEAFF.

CDR3 coding DNA: TGTGCCAGCGGGGTAAGCAATCAGCCCCAGCATTTT. Translated, it gives CASGVSNQPQHF. J is TRBJ1-5 and V is TRBV6-6; no clear D gene. Trimming took 8 bases from V and 1 from J, leaving 6 bases between them. Germline values: CDR1 MNHNY, CDR2 SVGAGI (reference sequence). The CDR3 consists of 12 residues.

This clonotype was picked up one time. The chain links TRBV3-1 to TRBJ2-2; no firm D call. There are 15 residues in the CDR3. V was cut by 1 base and J by 3 bases, with 9 bases left in between. Germline values: CDR1 LGHDT, CDR2 YNNKEL (reference sequence). The CDR3 DNA sequence: TGTGCCAGCAGCCAAGCTTCAGGACACACCGGGGAGCTGTTTTTT. Protein: CASSQASGHTGELFF.

This chain links TRBV5-1 with TRBJ2-1; D is undetermined. Trimming took 0 bases from V and 0 from J, leaving 7 bases between them. In germline, CDR1 is SGHRS, CDR2 YFSETQ. CDR3 length equals 15 residues. In DNA form, the CDR3 reads TGCGCCAGCAGCTTGGCGGGCATCTCCTACAATGAGCAGTTCTTC. It codes for CASSLAGISYNEQFF.

The gene calls are TRBV7-9 and TRBJ2-1, with D perhaps TRBD2 (6 bases). The CDR3 length is 15 residues. Trimming took 0 bases from V and 2 from J, leaving 8 bases between them. Germline CDR1 reads SEHNR; CDR2 reads FQNEAQ (reference sequence). The CDR3 spells CASSLAGSPYNEQFF. The CDR3 DNA is TGTGCCAGCAGCTTAGCCGGGAGCCCCTACAATGAGCAGTTCTTC.

V usage is TRBV20-1 and J usage is TRBJ2-3, with D hard to call. The CDR3 extends over 11 amino acids. V was pared by 6 bases and J by 6 bases, with 10 bases between. The germline V gene has CDR1 DFQATT and CDR2 SNEGSKA (reference sequence). CDR3 bases: TGCAGTGCAAGTGTCAGGGATACGCAGTATTTT. It specifies CSASVRDTQYF.

This rearrangement joins TRBV19 to TRBJ1-5; tentative D call: TRBD1 (6 bases). This CDR3 comprises 15 residues. CDR1 is LNHDA, CDR2 SQIVND, per germline (reference sequence). V shed 6 bases and J shed 7 bases, with 19 bases lying between them. The chain's CDR3 is CASRTTYRDVQPQHF. As DNA, the CDR3 is TGTGCCAGTAGAACCACCTACAGGGATGTCCAGCCCCAGCATTTT. The full variable domain, in which reference TRBV19 and TRBJ1-5 provide the parts outside the CDR3, is DGGITQSPKYLFRKEGQNVTLSCEQNLNHDAMYWYRQDPGQGLRLIYYSQIVNDFQKGDIAEGYSVSREKKESFPLTVTSAQKNPTAFYLCASRTTYRDVQPQHFGDGTRLSIL.

The sample holds a few counts of this clonotype. The chain joins TRBV6-1 to TRBJ2-1; D gene unclear. Germline V lookup: CDR1 MNHNS, CDR2 SASEGT. The CDR3 contains 13 residues. V gave up 8 bases and J gave up 8 bases, with 16 bases separating them. The CDR3 spells CASRGPPGHEQFF. The CDR3 DNA follows: TGTGCCAGCCGTGGGCCCCCGGGCCATGAGCAGTTCTTC.

V is TRBV29-1 and J is TRBJ1-1, with 7 bases matching TRBD1. V lost 6 bases to trimming and J lost 7 bases; unmatched junction nucleotides: 5. This CDR3 is built from 11 residues. Germline V gene sequence: CDR1 SQVTM, CDR2 ANQGSEA. The DNA for the CDR3 is TGCAGCGTGACAGGGCGTAGTGAAGCTTTCTTT. Translation: CSVTGRSEAFF.

This clonotype has only a few counts. The V call is TRBV7-9, the J call TRBJ2-5, with 7 bases that match TRBD2. Germline loops: CDR1 SEHNR, CDR2 FQNEAQ (reference sequence). This CDR3 is 12 amino acids long. V shed 1 base and J 13 bases; nucleotides not matched to a gene: 6. The CDR3 region is CASSLEAGTMYF. As DNA, the CDR3 is TGTGCCAGCAGCTTAGAAGCCGGGACTATGTACTTC. The variable domain in full, completed from reference TRBV7-9 and TRBJ2-5, reads DTGVSQNPRHKITKRGQNVTFRCDPISEHNRLYWYRQTLGQGPEFLTYFQNEAQLEKSRLLSDRFSAERPKGSFSTLEIQRTEQGDSAMYLCASSLEAGTMYFGPGTRLLVL.